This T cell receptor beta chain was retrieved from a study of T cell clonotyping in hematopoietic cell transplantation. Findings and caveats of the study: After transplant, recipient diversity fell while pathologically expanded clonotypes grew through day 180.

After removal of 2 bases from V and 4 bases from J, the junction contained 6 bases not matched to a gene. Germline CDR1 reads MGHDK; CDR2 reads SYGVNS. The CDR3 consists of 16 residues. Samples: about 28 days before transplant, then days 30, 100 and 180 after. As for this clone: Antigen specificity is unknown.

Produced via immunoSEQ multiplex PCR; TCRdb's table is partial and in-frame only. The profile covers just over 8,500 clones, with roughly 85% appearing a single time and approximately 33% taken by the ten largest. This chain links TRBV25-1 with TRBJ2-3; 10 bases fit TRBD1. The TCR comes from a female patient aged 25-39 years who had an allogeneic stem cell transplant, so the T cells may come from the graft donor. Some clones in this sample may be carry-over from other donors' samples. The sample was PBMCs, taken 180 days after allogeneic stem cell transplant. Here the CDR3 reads CASSELGTGDPDTQYF. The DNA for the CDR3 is TGTGCCAGCAGTGAACTCGGGACAGGGGACCCAGATACGCAGTATTTT.